This T cell receptor (beta chain) was identified during a study of cytomegalovirus exposure and HLA in healthy donors. Study observations and caveats: Some V segments, TRBV6-2 and TRBV6-3 among them, were indistinguishable and were therefore excluded.

CDR3 length: 12 amino acids. CDR1 and CDR2 from the germline V gene are SNHLY and FYNNEI. Trimming took 9 bases from V and 10 from J; bases not matched to a gene: 8. In the case of this clone: Its specificity is not known.

Although they were nominally healthy when sampled, donors likely had unrecorded immune exposures. The primer mix had 60 Vbeta and 13 Jbeta primers. In the authors' methods: Some 11 million shared chains were among the about 80 million unique TCR beta chains that a later analysis counted. Using immunoSEQ multiplex PCR, the repertoire was profiled, and TCRdb retains in-frame clones only, with some absent. That table gives V, J and clone size, and the DNA gave D and trimming. The sample has approximately 52,000 clones. This TCR was sampled from a man aged 45-65 years in good health and CMV-seropositive. V gene TRBV2 combines with J gene TRBJ2-1; TRBD2 aligns across 8 bases. Sequences were obtained from PBMCs. The CDR3 protein is CASGGSGAEQFF. The CDR3 DNA reads as TGTGCCAGTGGGGGTAGCGGGGCGGAGCAGTTCTTC.